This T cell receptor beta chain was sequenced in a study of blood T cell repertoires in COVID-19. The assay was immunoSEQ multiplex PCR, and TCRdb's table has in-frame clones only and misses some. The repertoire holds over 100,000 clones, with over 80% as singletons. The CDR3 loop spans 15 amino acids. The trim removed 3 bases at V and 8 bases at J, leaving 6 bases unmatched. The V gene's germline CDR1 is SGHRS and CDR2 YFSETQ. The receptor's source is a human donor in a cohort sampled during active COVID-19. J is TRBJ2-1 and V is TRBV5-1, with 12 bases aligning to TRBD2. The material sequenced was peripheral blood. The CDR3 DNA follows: TGCGCCAGCAGCTACTCTAGCGGGAGGGTTGATGAGCAGTTCTTC. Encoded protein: CASSYSSGRVDEQFF.